The 32 T cell receptor beta chains listed next were all sequenced from one sample in a study of a mutant IDH1 vaccine in newly diagnosed glioma (dated by TCRdb to about 2021). Their specific antigens are unknown. This specimen's time point label, interpreted: week 35, safety follow-up. Each vaccine dose, consisting of 300 ug of a 20-mer mutant IDH1 peptide in Montanide, was administered subcutaneously with topical imiquimod. The library was obtained by the immunoSEQ multiplex PCR assay. In TCRdb, the immuneACCESS table is reduced to in-frame sequences with V and J assigned. These tables do not hold every clone; where another copy was compared, an unresolved V gene accounts for under half, and the others remain unexplained. This sample holds about 54,000 clones; 85% to 90% were observed only once. Over 1.5% of the sample rests with the top ten. The input for sequencing was PBMCs, taken from a glioma patient whose treatment included an IDH1 peptide vaccine. The receptors shown here come from a man aged 40-55 years with glioma.

V and J are TRBV5-1 and TRBJ1-4; the D is unclear. Trimming stripped 5 bases from V and 7 bases from J, with 15 bases between. There are 14 residues in the CDR3. CDR1 SGHRS and CDR2 YFSETQ come from the germline V gene. CDR3 DNA: TGCGCCAGCAGTTTACGGACGGGAGCTGAAAAACTGTTTTTT. Encoded protein: CASSLRTGAEKLFF.

V usage is TRBV4-3 and J usage is TRBJ2-4; 7 nucleotides match TRBD2. The CDR3 sequence is 16 residues long. V lost 0 bases to trimming and J lost 2 bases; unmatched junction nucleotides: 4. CDR1 is LGHNA, CDR2 YSLEER, per germline. The CDR3 nucleotides read TGCGCCAGCAGCCAAGAGGAGCGGGGCCCCAAAAACATTCAGTACTTC. Translation gives CASSQEERGPKNIQYF.

The chain recombines TRBV4-1 with TRBJ2-7, with D maybe TRBD1 (6 bases). The V end was cut by 2 bases, the J end by 6 bases, with 17 bases between. The CDR3 extends over 15 amino acids. CDR1 and CDR2 from the germline V gene are MGHRA and YSYEKL. The CDR3 reads CASSQPIQGTVEQYF. For the CDR3, the DNA is TGCGCCAGCAGCCAACCTATACAGGGAACGGTCGAGCAGTACTTC.

The chain uses TRBV4-1 and TRBJ2-7; D gene uncertain. The CDR3 has 15 amino acids. The V gene lost 4 bases and the J gene lost 0 bases, with 13 bases spanning the gap. Germline V gene sequence: CDR1 MGHRA, CDR2 YSYEKL. The CDR3 protein is CASSPSLIFSYEQYF. The CDR3 region has the DNA TGCGCCAGCAGCCCGTCCTTAATCTTCTCCTACGAGCAGTACTTC.

The chain is built from TRBV6-1 and TRBJ1-2, with unresolved D. Trimming stripped 4 bases from V and 7 bases from J, with 13 bases between. Germline-derived CDR1 and CDR2 are MNHNS and SASEGT. CDR3 length: 13 residues. The DNA of the CDR3 is TGTGCCAGCAGTGGGCAGTCCGCGGGTGGCTACACCTTC. As protein: CASSGQSAGGYTF.

The rearrangement uses TRBV11-3 and TRBJ2-6; TRBD1 aligns across 7 bases. Trimming cost V 5 bases and J 1 base; bases outside gene matches: 8. This CDR3 comprises 17 residues. Germline V gene sequence: CDR1 SGHNT, CDR2 YENEEA. CDR3 in amino acids: CASSQGGSASGANVLTF. The CDR3 DNA reads as TGTGCCAGCAGCCAAGGGGGCTCGGCGTCTGGGGCCAACGTCCTGACTTTC. Supplemented by reference TRBV11-3 and TRBJ2-6, the full variable domain reads EAGVVQSPRYKIIEKKQPVAFWCNPISGHNTLYWYLQNLGQGPELLIRYENEEAVDDSQLPKDRFSAERLKGVDSTLKIQPAELGDSAVYLCASSQGGSASGANVLTFGAGSRLTVL.

V gene TRBV2 combines with J gene TRBJ1-5; no firm D call. V was trimmed by 7 bases and J by 0 bases, leaving 13 bases between them. Germline V gene lookup returns CDR1 SNHLY and CDR2 FYNNEI. CDR3 length equals 15 residues. DNA for the CDR3: TGTGCCAGCAAAGAGGTGGGGTTTAGCAATCAGCCCCAGCATTTT. Translating it yields CASKEVGFSNQPQHF. The full variable domain, with the rest looked up from reference TRBV2 and TRBJ1-5, is EPEVTQTPSHQVTQMGQEVILRCVPISNHLYFYWYRQILGQKVEFLVSFYNNEISEKSEIFDDQFSVERPDGSNFTLKIRSTKLEDSAMYFCASKEVGFSNQPQHFGDGTRLSIL.

The chain employs TRBV6-5 and TRBJ2-7; no clear D. Germline CDR1 and CDR2: MNHEY and SVGAGI. V lost 2 bases, J lost 0 bases, and 8 bases lay in between. This CDR3 has 14 amino acids. CDR3 amino acids: CASSYDIRSYEQYF. Here the CDR3 DNA reads TGTGCCAGCAGTTACGACATCCGCTCCTACGAGCAGTACTTC.

This chain links TRBV27 with TRBJ2-2; a weak D match, TRBD2 (6 bases). Germline lookup yields CDR1 MNHEY and CDR2 SMNVEV (reference sequence). CDR3 length equals 15 residues. V dropped 7 bases and J dropped 5 bases, with 17 bases sitting between them. Written as DNA, the CDR3 is TGTGCCAGCAATATCCAGGGACTTCCTACCGGGGAGCTGTTTTTT. Amino acids: CASNIQGLPTGELFF.

V and J are TRBV25-1 and TRBJ1-1; D perhaps matches TRBD1 (6 bases). Trimming removed 10 bases from V and 10 bases from J, with 22 bases in between. The length of the CDR3 is 13 residues. From germline, CDR1 is MGHDK and CDR2 SYGVNS. CDR3 coding DNA: TGTGCCACCCAACCCCCACAGGGAAGGGGAGCTTTCTTT. This sequence encodes CATQPPQGRGAFF.

Here the CDR3 reads CASSSGQDTEAFF. DNA for the CDR3: TGTGCCAGCTCATCCGGACAGGACACTGAAGCTTTCTTT. The chain combines TRBV18 with TRBJ1-1; 7 bases fit TRBD1. V shed 5 bases and J 3 bases; nucleotides not matched to a gene: 3. CDR1 and CDR2 (germline): KGHSH, LQKENI. The CDR3 extends over 13 amino acids.

The rearrangement joins TRBV15 to TRBJ2-1; D possibly corresponds to TRBD2 (6 bases). V lost 4 bases, J lost 0 bases, and 16 bases lay in between. Per the germline V gene, CDR1 is LNHNV and CDR2 is YYDKDF (reference sequence). This CDR3 has 17 amino acids. CDR3 protein: CATSTRLEGSSYNEQFF. The CDR3 DNA reads TGTGCCACCAGCACTAGATTGGAGGGTAGCTCCTACAATGAGCAGTTCTTC.

The chain links TRBV19 to TRBJ2-3, with D perhaps TRBD2 (6 bases). Germline V CDR1 and CDR2: LNHDA, SQIVND (reference sequence). This CDR3 has 15 residues. V was cut by 5 bases and J by 1 base, with 13 bases left in between. As DNA, the CDR3 is TGTGCCAGTAGTCCCAGGGCGGGGCGCACAGATACGCAGTATTTT. It is translated as CASSPRAGRTDTQYF. Combining the CDR3 with reference TRBV19 and TRBJ2-3 gives the whole variable domain DGGITQSPKYLFRKEGQNVTLSCEQNLNHDAMYWYRQDPGQGLRLIYYSQIVNDFQKGDIAEGYSVSREKKESFPLTVTSAQKNPTAFYLCASSPRAGRTDTQYFGPGTRLTVL.

The CDR3 bases are TGTGCCAGCAGCTACGGACAGAGCCACTATGGCTACACCTTC. Amino acid sequence: CASSYGQSHYGYTF. The chain carries TRBV7-9 and TRBJ1-2, with D maybe TRBD1 (6 bases). The CDR3 totals 14 residues. CDR1 and CDR2 from the germline V gene are SEHNR and FQNEAQ (reference sequence). V was trimmed by 4 bases and J by 3 bases, leaving 12 bases between them.

Regarding this clone: Different DNA sequences within this sample yield the same CDR3. This rearrangement joins TRBV5-1 to TRBJ1-3, with unresolved D. Germline loops: CDR1 SGHRS, CDR2 YFSETQ. The CDR3 has 13 residues. V was trimmed by 2 bases and J by 4 bases, leaving 7 bases between them. For the CDR3, the DNA is TGCGCCAGCAGCTTTGGTTCAGGAAACACCATATATTTT. Its protein is CASSFGSGNTIYF.

The chain combines TRBV5-1 with TRBJ1-1; D unclear. Germline-derived CDR1 and CDR2 are SGHRS and YFSETQ. The CDR3 is 13 residues long. V was trimmed by 4 bases and J by 4 bases, leaving 11 bases between them. DNA of the CDR3: TGCGCCAGCAGCCTGGGGTTCGGCACTGAAGCTTTCTTT. It yields the protein CASSLGFGTEAFF.

The rearrangement joins TRBV4-3 to TRBJ2-7, with 12 nucleotides matching TRBD2. Per the germline V gene, CDR1 is LGHNA and CDR2 is YSLEER. The CDR3 is 16 residues long. V was clipped by 1 base and J by 5 bases; unmatched bases: 6. The CDR3 region is CASSQGLAGVRHEQYF. CDR3 DNA: TGCGCCAGCAGCCAAGGACTAGCGGGAGTCCGGCACGAGCAGTACTTC.

The J gene is TRBJ2-5, the V gene TRBV5-1, with D possibly being TRBD1 (6 bases). Germline V gene lookup returns CDR1 SGHRS and CDR2 YFSETQ. This CDR3 is 12 amino acids long. Trimming took 5 bases from V and 3 from J, leaving 8 bases between them. CDR3 DNA sequence: TGCGCCAGCAGGCCAGGGGAAGAGACCCAGTACTTC. Translation gives CASRPGEETQYF.

This clone has more than one count but fewer than ten. The chain recombines TRBV9 with TRBJ1-1, with D tentatively TRBD1 (5 bases). The CDR3 is 14 amino acids. CDR1 is SGDLS, CDR2 YYNGEE, per germline. V dropped 0 bases and J dropped 4 bases, with 10 bases sitting between them. The CDR3 nucleotides read TGTGCCAGCAGCGTAGAGGCCAGGGCCACTGAAGCTTTCTTT. It codes for CASSVEARATEAFF.

The rearrangement uses TRBV18 and TRBJ2-1; the D gene is possibly TRBD1 (6 bases). Trimming removed 4 bases from V and 3 bases from J, with 13 bases in between. The CDR3 runs to 15 residues. Germline V lookup: CDR1 KGHSH, CDR2 LQKENI. The CDR3 loop reads CASSRGQGLYNEQFF. CDR3 bases: TGTGCCAGCTCACGGGGGCAGGGGCTCTACAATGAGCAGTTCTTC. The variable domain in full, completed from reference TRBV18 and TRBJ2-1, reads NAGVMQNPRHLVRRRGQEARLRCSPMKGHSHVYWYRQLPEEGLKFMVYLQKENIIDESGMPKERFSAEFPKEGPSILRIQQVVRGDSAAYFCASSRGQGLYNEQFFGPGTRLTVL.

V and J are TRBV19 and TRBJ2-1; 7 positions agree with TRBD1. There are 11 residues in the CDR3. Per germline, CDR1 LNHDA and CDR2 SQIVND (reference sequence). The ends lost 9 bases at V and 6 bases at J; junction bases unmatched: 2. The CDR3 sequence: CASRQGNEQFF. In DNA, the CDR3 is TGTGCCAGCAGACAGGGCAATGAGCAGTTCTTC. Filled out from reference TRBV19 and TRBJ2-1, the complete variable domain reads DGGITQSPKYLFRKEGQNVTLSCEQNLNHDAMYWYRQDPGQGLRLIYYSQIVNDFQKGDIAEGYSVSREKKESFPLTVTSAQKNPTAFYLCASRQGNEQFFGPGTRLTVL.

Within the sample, this clone is medium-sized. This chain links TRBV27 with TRBJ2-1; unclear D gene. V was trimmed by 4 bases and J by 5 bases, leaving 6 bases between them. The CDR3 is 12 amino acids. The germline gives CDR1 MNHEY, CDR2 SMNVEV (reference sequence). CDR3 nucleotide sequence: TGTGCCAGCAGTTCCGTAGACAATGAGCAGTTCTTC. It yields the protein CASSSVDNEQFF.

The chain is built from TRBV27 and TRBJ2-7; D remains ambiguous. Germline CDR1 is MNHEY and CDR2 is SMNVEV (reference sequence). The CDR3 covers 14 residues. V was trimmed by 3 bases and J by 0 bases, leaving 9 bases between them. CDR3 DNA: TGTGCCAGCAGTTTCAGAACCAGCTCCTACGAGCAGTACTTC. It encodes CASSFRTSSYEQYF.

The J gene is TRBJ2-2, the V gene TRBV5-1; 7 bases match TRBD1. The CDR3 is 15 residues long. V dropped 5 bases and J dropped 6; count of bases not matched to a gene: 10. Per the germline V gene, CDR1 is SGHRS and CDR2 is YFSETQ. The CDR3 protein is CASSSRQGLAGELFF. CDR3 nucleotide sequence: TGCGCCAGCAGTTCCCGACAGGGCTTAGCCGGGGAGCTGTTTTTT. The whole variable domain, remainder taken from reference TRBV5-1 and TRBJ2-2, is KAGVTQTPRYLIKTRGQQVTLSCSPISGHRSVSWYQQTPGQGLQFLFEYFSETQRNKGNFPGRFSGRQFSNSRSEMNVSTLELGDSALYLCASSSRQGLAGELFFGEGSRLTVL.

This chain links TRBV2 with TRBJ1-2; maybe TRBD1 (6 bases). Per the germline V gene, CDR1 is SNHLY and CDR2 is FYNNEI. CDR3 length: 15 amino acids. The germline V and J ends were trimmed by 8 bases and 5 bases, with 21 bases remaining between them. The CDR3 sequence: CASRGGGQFGYGYTF. CDR3 DNA: TGTGCCAGCCGAGGAGGAGGACAGTTTGGGTATGGCTACACCTTC.

The genes are TRBV5-1 and TRBJ2-6; no firm D call. Germline V CDR1 and CDR2: SGHRS, YFSETQ. This CDR3 is 15 amino acids long. V lost 1 base and J lost 3, with 8 bases in between. The CDR3 here is CASSLQDGGANVLTF. The DNA for the CDR3 is TGCGCCAGCAGCTTGCAGGACGGTGGGGCCAACGTCCTGACTTTC.

The rearrangement uses TRBV7-2 and TRBJ2-7; the D is unclear. The CDR3 totals 11 residues. V lost 4 bases and J lost 6, with 7 bases in between. Germline lookup yields CDR1 SGHTA and CDR2 FQGNSA. The DNA for the CDR3 is TGTGCCAGCAGCTCAACGGGCGAGCAGTACTTC. Translated: CASSSTGEQYF.

The CDR3 DNA sequence: TGTGCCAGCAGTTCCCTGGCTAGGGTAGTGCACGAGCAGTACTTC. It yields the protein CASSSLARVVHEQYF. This chain joins TRBV27 and TRBJ2-7; no firm D call. Trimming removed 4 bases from V and 5 bases from J, with 18 bases in between. The germline gives CDR1 MNHEY, CDR2 SMNVEV (reference sequence). The CDR3 is made up of 15 amino acids.

A few counts support this clone. The chain combines TRBV2 with TRBJ1-4; 9 bases align to TRBD1. V gave up 8 bases and J gave up 7 bases; unmatched junction bases: 11. The CDR3 length is 15 residues. Germline V gene lookup returns CDR1 SNHLY and CDR2 FYNNEI. CDR3 residues: CASHDRGDLSEKLFF. The CDR3, as DNA: TGTGCCAGCCACGACAGGGGGGACCTAAGTGAAAAACTGTTTTTT.

This rearrangement joins TRBV11-1 to TRBJ2-7; tentative D call: TRBD1 (5 bases). V was clipped by 5 bases and J by 3 bases, with 23 bases between them. Germline CDR1 is SGHAT and CDR2 is FQDESV (reference sequence). This CDR3 comprises 17 residues. CDR3 nucleotides: TGTGCCAGCAGCCCTTCCCCTGTGGACGACAGCCTCTACGAGCAGTACTTC. Encoded protein: CASSPSPVDDSLYEQYF. Full variable domain (remainder filled in from reference TRBV11-1 and TRBJ2-7): EAEVAQSPRYKITEKSQAVAFWCDPISGHATLYWYRQILGQGPELLVQFQDESVVDDSQLPKDRFSAERLKGVDSTLKIQPAELGDSAMYLCASSPSPVDDSLYEQYFGPGTRLTVT.

This sequence joins TRBV7-9 and TRBJ2-7, with 8 bases matching TRBD1. With V trimmed by 5 bases and J by 3 bases, 9 bases remained unmatched. CDR1 and CDR2 (germline): SEHNR, FQNEAQ (reference sequence). This CDR3 contains 15 residues. The DNA for the CDR3 is TGTGCCAGCAGCGGATCCGGGACAGGCTACTACGAGCAGTACTTC. Protein: CASSGSGTGYYEQYF. Using reference TRBV7-9 and TRBJ2-7 for the parts outside the CDR3, the full variable domain is DTGVSQNPRHKITKRGQNVTFRCDPISEHNRLYWYRQTLGQGPEFLTYFQNEAQLEKSRLLSDRFSAERPKGSFSTLEIQRTEQGDSAMYLCASSGSGTGYYEQYFGPGTRLTVT.

The CDR3 sequence: CASSQQGANYGYTF. The CDR3 coding sequence is TGCGCCAGCAGCCAACAGGGGGCTAACTATGGCTACACCTTC. The rearrangement links TRBV5-1 to TRBJ1-2; 8 bases are shared with TRBD1. The CDR3 is made up of 14 amino acids. Germline V lookup: CDR1 SGHRS, CDR2 YFSETQ. V was pared by 4 bases and J by 0 bases, with 2 bases of the junction left unmatched.